These 32 T cell receptor beta chains originate from one sample sequenced in a study of cytomegalovirus exposure and HLA in healthy donors. The PCR ran on 60 Vbeta and 13 Jbeta primers. The table came from immunoSEQ multiplex PCR; TCRdb's copy has only in-frame clones and leaves some out. The table lists about 190,000 clones, roughly four fifths of them singletons. The source material was PBMCs. Receptors originate from a woman between 25 and 40 years old in good health and CMV-seropositive.

The chain links TRBV27 to TRBJ2-2; TRBD2 might be the D (5 bases). CDR1 and CDR2 from the germline V gene are MNHEY and SMNVEV (reference sequence). The CDR3 extends over 16 amino acids. V was clipped by 6 bases and J by 4 bases, with 18 bases between them. CDR3 nucleotide sequence: TGTGCCAGCAGCCTGACCACTAGAGTTACCACCGGGGAGCTGTTTTTT. As protein: CASSLTTRVTTGELFF.

The chain joins TRBV6-6 to TRBJ1-5; the D gene is possibly TRBD1 (5 bases). Trimming took off 6 bases at V and 4 bases at J, with 16 bases between the two ends. The CDR3 sequence is 15 residues long. The V gene's germline CDR1 is MNHNY and CDR2 SVGAGI (reference sequence). CDR3 in amino acids: CASRYQGGQNQPQHF. CDR3 sequence (DNA): TGTGCCAGCAGATATCAGGGTGGGCAGAATCAGCCCCAGCATTTT.

The J gene is TRBJ2-7, the V gene TRBV5-6; D call uncertain. This CDR3 contains 14 residues. V was shortened by 4 bases and J by 5 bases, with 16 bases between the two germline ends. Germline V CDR1 and CDR2: SGHDT, YYEEEE. The CDR3 DNA sequence: TGTGCCAGCAGCCGGTCAAGTCTGAACGACGAGCAGTACTTC. Encoded protein: CASSRSSLNDEQYF. Full variable domain (rest looked up from reference TRBV5-6 and TRBJ2-7): DAGVTQSPTHLIKTRGQQVTLRCSPKSGHDTVSWYQQALGQGPQFIFQYYEEEERQRGNFPDRFSGHQFPNYSSELNVNALLLGDSALYLCASSRSSLNDEQYFGPGTRLTVT.

The chain employs TRBV2 and TRBJ1-4, with D hard to call. The CDR3 is 15 residues long. Germline loops: CDR1 SNHLY, CDR2 FYNNEI. Trimming cost V 1 base and J 0 bases, with 6 bases left between them. CDR3 nucleotide sequence: TGTGCCAGCAGTGAAGGGCTTGCAACTAATGAAAAACTGTTTTTT. Translation: CASSEGLATNEKLFF.

This chain joins TRBV28 and TRBJ2-7, with no clear D. From germline, CDR1 is MDHEN and CDR2 SYDVKM. This CDR3 is built from 14 residues. V was clipped by 5 bases and J by 2 bases, with 13 bases between them. CDR3 in DNA: TGTGCCAGCAGTGGAAGCAGGAACACCTACGAGCAGTACTTC. Translating it yields CASSGSRNTYEQYF. The whole variable domain, filled in from reference TRBV28 and TRBJ2-7, reads DVKVTQSSRYLVKRTGEKVFLECVQDMDHENMFWYRQDPGLGLRLIYFSYDVKMKEKGDIPEGYSVSREKKERFSLILESASTNQTSMYLCASSGSRNTYEQYFGPGTRLTVT.

As regards this clone: The junction departs from the called germline gene at one end, perhaps through a read error. The rearrangement joins TRBV7-9 to TRBJ2-6; TRBD1 agrees at 9 bases. Germline CDR1 reads SEHNR; CDR2 reads FQNEAQ (reference sequence). The CDR3 consists of 17 residues. The CDR3 DNA is TGTTCCAGCAACCCGGGACAGGGACTATCTGGGGCCAACGTCCTGACTTTC. Translating it yields CSSNPGQGLSGANVLTF.

This chain connects TRBV28 to TRBJ1-2; 11 bases agree with TRBD1. The CDR3 runs 17 residues. After removal of 7 bases from V and 4 bases from J, the junction contained 14 bases not matched to a gene. Germline values: CDR1 MDHEN, CDR2 SYDVKM. The CDR3 spells CASNRGGTGGPTYGYTF. The DNA of the CDR3 is TGTGCCAGCAACCGGGGGGGGACAGGGGGTCCTACCTATGGCTACACCTTC.

V is TRBV11-2 and J is TRBJ1-1; 8 nucleotides align to TRBD1. The CDR3 has 15 residues. V lost 5 bases and J lost 1; bases outside the gene matches: 6. The germline gives CDR1 SGHAT, CDR2 FQNNGV. The DNA for the CDR3 is TGTGCCAGCAGCGCGACCAGGGGGCGGAACACTGAAGCTTTCTTT. Translating it yields CASSATRGRNTEAFF.

The chain is built from TRBV11-2 and TRBJ2-7; TRBD2 is a possible D gene (5 bases). The CDR3 is 13 amino acids. Germline-derived CDR1 and CDR2 are SGHAT and FQNNGV. Trimming removed 0 bases at V and 3 bases at J, with 6 bases between. CDR3 loop: CASSLDGSYEQYF. CDR3 nucleotides: TGTGCCAGCAGCTTAGATGGGAGCTACGAGCAGTACTTC.

The chain has TRBV27 and TRBJ2-3; D gene unclear. Germline V gene data show CDR1 as MNHEY and CDR2 as SMNVEV (reference sequence). This CDR3 region has 12 residues. Trimming took off 5 bases at V and 5 bases at J, with 8 bases between the two ends. The CDR3: CASSLRGDTQYF. In DNA form, the CDR3 reads TGTGCCAGCAGTCTCCGAGGAGATACGCAGTATTTT.

The V call is TRBV6-6, the J call TRBJ2-7; weak D call: TRBD1 (5 bases). There are 13 residues in the CDR3. Trimming left V 10 bases short and J 2 bases short, with 15 bases between. The germline V gene encodes CDR1 MNHNY and CDR2 SVGAGI (reference sequence). Here the CDR3 reads CAIRWGSTYEQYF. CDR3 nucleotide sequence: TGTGCCATCCGGTGGGGCTCGACCTACGAGCAGTACTTC.

The J gene is TRBJ1-5, the V gene TRBV18; 12 nucleotides align to TRBD1. Germline V lookup: CDR1 KGHSH, CDR2 LQKENI. The CDR3 totals 18 residues. Trimming at V came to 2 bases and at J to 2 bases, leaving 7 bases not matched to a gene. Written as DNA, the CDR3 is TGTGCCAGCTCACCAGCCGGGACAGGGGGCTCGGGCAATCAGCCCCAGCATTTT. Residues: CASSPAGTGGSGNQPQHF.

This rearrangement joins TRBV5-1 to TRBJ1-1; no reliable D call. V lost 4 bases and J lost 7, with 14 bases in between. This CDR3 region has 13 residues. The germline V gene has CDR1 SGHRS and CDR2 YFSETQ. CDR3 nucleotides: TGCGCCAGCAGCCCGTTTAGCCCCCTTGAAGCTTTCTTT. Its translation: CASSPFSPLEAFF.

The V and J genes are TRBV6-1 and TRBJ2-1; perhaps TRBD1 as D (5 bases). CDR1 and CDR2 (germline): MNHNS, SASEGT. The CDR3 totals 14 residues. The germline V and J ends were trimmed by 7 bases and 12 bases, with 22 bases remaining between them. The CDR3 here is CASTAVPQGKGQFF. In DNA form, the CDR3 reads TGTGCCAGCACCGCCGTACCGCAGGGAAAGGGGCAGTTCTTC.

The chain uses TRBV7-2 and TRBJ1-2; tentative D call: TRBD1 (5 bases). Germline CDR1 and CDR2: SGHTA and FQGNSA. The CDR3 has 13 residues. V lost 3 bases and J 2 bases, leaving 7 bases between the germline ends. CDR3 nucleotide sequence: TGTGCCAGCAGCTTTGGGGGGAACTATGGCTACACCTTC. Protein product: CASSFGGNYGYTF.

The chain uses TRBV7-9 and TRBJ2-3, with TRBD2 identical over 10 bases. CDR1 and CDR2 (germline): SEHNR, FQNEAQ (reference sequence). Trimming at V came to 5 bases and at J to 3 bases, leaving 5 bases not matched to a gene. CDR3 size: 15 residues. The CDR3 DNA reads as TGTGCCAGCAGCCGCCCTAGCGGGAGTACAGATACGCAGTATTTT. Its translation: CASSRPSGSTDTQYF.

V usage is TRBV5-1 and J usage is TRBJ1-6, with D perhaps matching TRBD1 (5 bases). The CDR3 covers 16 residues. Between the trimmed V and J ends, which lost 1 base and 2 bases, there was a span of 10 bases. Germline CDR1 and CDR2: SGHRS and YFSETQ. CDR3: CASSLQGTTYNSPLHF. The CDR3 DNA sequence: TGCGCCAGCAGCTTGCAGGGAACGACCTATAATTCACCCCTCCACTTT.

This clone was recorded only once. The chain links TRBV5-1 to TRBJ1-6; D unclear. The germline gives CDR1 SGHRS, CDR2 YFSETQ. V shed 6 bases and J shed 5 bases, with 15 bases lying between them. The CDR3 is 15 residues long. For the CDR3, the DNA is TGCGCCAGCACCCCATCCGGGAGCGATAATTCACCCCTCCACTTT. The encoded protein is CASTPSGSDNSPLHF.

This chain uses TRBV7-7 with TRBJ2-2; 13 positions match TRBD2. The CDR3 covers 15 residues. CDR1 is SSHAT and CDR2 is FNYEAQ in the germline V gene (reference sequence). With 5 bases clipped from V and 6 bases from J, the junction kept 3 bases outside the gene matches. DNA of the CDR3: TGTGCCAGCAGCGGAGGACTAGCGGGAGCCGGGGAGCTGTTTTTT. Residues: CASSGGLAGAGELFF.

This chain uses TRBV7-7 with TRBJ2-7, with 9 bases aligning to TRBD2. This CDR3 comprises 15 residues. J lost 0 bases, V lost 5 bases, and 5 bases had no gene match. Germline V CDR1 and CDR2: SSHAT, FNYEAQ (reference sequence). CDR3 sequence: CASSQTSGSSYEQYF. In DNA form, the CDR3 reads TGTGCCAGCAGCCAGACTAGCGGAAGCTCCTACGAGCAGTACTTC.

The chain combines TRBV7-9 with TRBJ2-5, with 7 bases that match TRBD2. This CDR3 region has 13 residues. After removal of 0 bases from V and 5 bases from J, the junction contained 0 bases not matched to a gene. CDR1 and CDR2 (germline): SEHNR, FQNEAQ (reference sequence). The CDR3 DNA reads as TGTGCCAGCAGCTTAGCGGGAGGGGAGACCCAGTACTTC. This encodes CASSLAGGETQYF.

The chain carries TRBV27 and TRBJ2-2; no clear D gene. Germline V lookup: CDR1 MNHEY, CDR2 SMNVEV (reference sequence). V was cut by 0 bases and J by 6 bases, with 5 bases left in between. The CDR3 spans 13 residues. As DNA, the CDR3 is TGTGCCAGCAGTTTATCGAGGTCCGGGGAGCTGTTTTTT. This codes for CASSLSRSGELFF.

The chain employs TRBV2 and TRBJ2-2; 12 nucleotides align to TRBD2. Germline V CDR1 and CDR2: SNHLY, FYNNEI. The CDR3 is 16 amino acids. The trim removed 7 bases at V and 3 bases at J, leaving 6 bases unmatched. The CDR3 coding sequence is TGTGCCAGCACCGCCGGACTAGCGGGGTACACCGGGGAGCTGTTTTTT. This codes for CASTAGLAGYTGELFF.

The chain uses TRBV2 and TRBJ2-7, with 9 bases aligning to TRBD1. V dropped 11 bases and J dropped 2; count of bases not matched to a gene: 7. Germline assignment: CDR1 SNHLY and CDR2 FYNNEI. The CDR3 consists of 13 residues. The CDR3 protein is CARSGTGPYEQYF. CDR3 DNA sequence: TGTGCCCGTTCCGGGACAGGGCCCTACGAGCAGTACTTC.

V gene TRBV7-9 combines with J gene TRBJ2-1; D is unclear. The CDR3 runs to 15 residues. Trimming left V 1 base short and J 2 bases short, with 9 bases between. CDR1 is SEHNR, CDR2 FQNEAQ, per germline (reference sequence). The CDR3 here is CASSLVNLAYNEQFF. The CDR3 region has the DNA TGTGCCAGCAGCTTAGTGAATCTAGCCTACAATGAGCAGTTCTTC.

This rearrangement joins TRBV19 to TRBJ2-5; D possibly corresponds to TRBD1 (7 bases). The V end was cut by 3 bases, the J end by 2 bases, with 10 bases between. This CDR3 contains 14 residues. Per the germline V gene, CDR1 is LNHDA and CDR2 is SQIVND (reference sequence). CDR3 coding DNA: TGTGCCAGTAGTATCGGGGGACAGCAAGAGACCCAGTACTTC. It codes for CASSIGGQQETQYF.

The sample holds one count of this clone. This rearrangement joins TRBV27 to TRBJ1-1, with TRBD1 as a possible D gene (5 bases). The CDR3 is made up of 11 amino acids. CDR1 MNHEY and CDR2 SMNVEV come from the germline V gene (reference sequence). Between the trimmed V and J ends, which lost 8 bases and 6 bases, there was a span of 10 bases. CDR3 sequence (DNA): TGTGCCAGCGGGTCGGGGGCTGAAGCTTTCTTT. It is translated as CASGSGAEAFF.

The genes are TRBV7-6 and TRBJ1-1; weak D call: TRBD1 (6 bases). This CDR3 contains 14 residues. V was clipped by 5 bases and J by 0 bases, with 10 bases between them. Germline CDR1 is SGHVS and CDR2 is FNYEAQ. Here the CDR3 reads CASSPGQLNTEAFF. Written as DNA, the CDR3 is TGTGCCAGCAGCCCCGGACAGTTGAACACTGAAGCTTTCTTT.

The V and J genes are TRBV27 and TRBJ2-2; 9 bases fit TRBD1. The junction had 4 bases not matched to a gene; V was cut back by 7 bases and J by 4 bases. Germline lookup yields CDR1 MNHEY and CDR2 SMNVEV (reference sequence). The CDR3 loop spans 14 amino acids. The CDR3 DNA sequence: TGTGCCAGCACGGACAGGGGTGTCACCGGGGAGCTGTTTTTT. This translates into CASTDRGVTGELFF.

This chain links TRBV18 with TRBJ1-2, with 9 nucleotides matching TRBD1. Germline lookup yields CDR1 KGHSH and CDR2 LQKENI. V lost 2 bases, J lost 3 bases, and 7 bases stayed unmatched. CDR3 length: 16 residues. The CDR3 here is CASSPAITGGDYGYTF. CDR3 nucleotide sequence: TGTGCCAGCTCACCAGCTATAACAGGGGGCGACTATGGCTACACCTTC.

This chain joins TRBV6-5 and TRBJ1-2, with 8 bases that match TRBD1. This CDR3 contains 13 residues. The germline gives CDR1 MNHEY, CDR2 SVGAGI. Trimming took 4 bases from V and 4 from J; bases not matched to a gene: 2. CDR3 DNA: TGTGCCAGCAGTTTCGACAGGGGCTATGGCTACACCTTC. As protein: CASSFDRGYGYTF.

On this clone: The limits of the CDR3 on the DNA are not certain, so only TCRdb's listed CDR3 is given. This chain connects TRBV21-1 to TRBJ2-1; no DNA check was done on the table's D call, TRBD2. TRBV21-1 constitutes a pseudogene. Inclusive of both ends, the CDR3 amounts to 17 amino acids. The CDR3 region is CASSKVVAGGSYNEQFF.